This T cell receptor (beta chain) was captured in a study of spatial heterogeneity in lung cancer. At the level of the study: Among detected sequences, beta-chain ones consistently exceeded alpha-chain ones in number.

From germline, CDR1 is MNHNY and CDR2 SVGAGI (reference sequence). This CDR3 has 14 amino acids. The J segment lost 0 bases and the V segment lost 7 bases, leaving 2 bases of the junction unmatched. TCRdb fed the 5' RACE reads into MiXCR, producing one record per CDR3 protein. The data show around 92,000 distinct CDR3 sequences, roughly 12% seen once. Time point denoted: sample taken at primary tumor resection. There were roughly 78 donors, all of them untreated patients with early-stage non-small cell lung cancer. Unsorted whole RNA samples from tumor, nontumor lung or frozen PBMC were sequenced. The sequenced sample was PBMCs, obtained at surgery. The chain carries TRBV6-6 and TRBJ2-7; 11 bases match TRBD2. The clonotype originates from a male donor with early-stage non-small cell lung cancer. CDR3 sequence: CASNGLAGSYEQYF. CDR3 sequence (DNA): TGTGCCAGCAACGGACTAGCGGGCTCCTACGAGCAGTACTTC.